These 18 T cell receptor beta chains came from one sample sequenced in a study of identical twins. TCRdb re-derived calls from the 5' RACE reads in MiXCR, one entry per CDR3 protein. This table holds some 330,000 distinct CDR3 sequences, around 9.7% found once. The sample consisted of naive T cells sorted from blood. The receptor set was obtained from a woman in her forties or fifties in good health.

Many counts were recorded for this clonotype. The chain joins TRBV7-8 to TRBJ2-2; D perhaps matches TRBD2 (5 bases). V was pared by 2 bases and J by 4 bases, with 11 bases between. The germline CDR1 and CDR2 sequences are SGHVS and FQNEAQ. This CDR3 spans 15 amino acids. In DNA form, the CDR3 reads TGTGCCAGCAGCTTAAGGCTAGCAGCCACCGGGGAGCTGTTTTTT. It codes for CASSLRLAATGELFF.

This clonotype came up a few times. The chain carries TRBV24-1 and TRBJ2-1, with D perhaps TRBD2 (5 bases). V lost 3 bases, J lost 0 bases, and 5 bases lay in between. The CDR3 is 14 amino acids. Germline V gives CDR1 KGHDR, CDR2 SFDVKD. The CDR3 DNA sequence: TGTGCCACCAGTGATCGGGACTCCTACAATGAGCAGTTCTTC. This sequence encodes CATSDRDSYNEQFF.

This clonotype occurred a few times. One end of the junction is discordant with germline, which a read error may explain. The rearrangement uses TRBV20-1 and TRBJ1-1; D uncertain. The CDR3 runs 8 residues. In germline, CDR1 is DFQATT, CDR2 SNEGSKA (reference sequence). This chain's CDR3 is CSGPGAFF. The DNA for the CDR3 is TGTAGTGGGCCCGGAGCTTTCTTT.

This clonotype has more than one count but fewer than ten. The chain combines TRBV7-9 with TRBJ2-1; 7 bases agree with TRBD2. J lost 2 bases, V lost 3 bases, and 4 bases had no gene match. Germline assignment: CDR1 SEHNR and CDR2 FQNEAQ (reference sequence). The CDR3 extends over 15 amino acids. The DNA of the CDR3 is TGTGCCAGCAGCTTTACGGGAGGAGCCTACAATGAGCAGTTCTTC. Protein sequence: CASSFTGGAYNEQFF.

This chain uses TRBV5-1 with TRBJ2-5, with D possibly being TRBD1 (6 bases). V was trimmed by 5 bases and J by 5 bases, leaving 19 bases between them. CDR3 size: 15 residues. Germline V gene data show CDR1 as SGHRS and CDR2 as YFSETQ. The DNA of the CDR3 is TGCGCCAGCAGGGCCACCGGGGCAGGGGTGGAGACCCAGTACTTC. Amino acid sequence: CASRATGAGVETQYF.

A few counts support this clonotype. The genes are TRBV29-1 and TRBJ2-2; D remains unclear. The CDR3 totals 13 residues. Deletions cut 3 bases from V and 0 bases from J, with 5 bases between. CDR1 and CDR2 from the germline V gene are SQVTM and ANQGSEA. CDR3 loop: CSVDVANTGELFF. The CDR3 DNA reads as TGCAGCGTTGACGTAGCGAACACCGGGGAGCTGTTTTTT.

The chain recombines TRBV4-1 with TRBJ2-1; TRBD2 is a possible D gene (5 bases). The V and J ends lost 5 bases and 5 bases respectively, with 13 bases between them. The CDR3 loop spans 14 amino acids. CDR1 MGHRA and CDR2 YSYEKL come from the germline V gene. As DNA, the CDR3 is TGCGCCAGCAGCGGGGAGAATTCGGACAATGAGCAGTTCTTC. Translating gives CASSGENSDNEQFF.

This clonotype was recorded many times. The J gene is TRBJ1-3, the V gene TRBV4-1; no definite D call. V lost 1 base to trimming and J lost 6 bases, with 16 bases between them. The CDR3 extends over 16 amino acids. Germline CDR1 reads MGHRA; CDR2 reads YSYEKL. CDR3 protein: CASSQGVMGALNTIYF. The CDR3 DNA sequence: TGCGCCAGCAGCCAAGGAGTCATGGGAGCTTTAAACACCATATATTTT.

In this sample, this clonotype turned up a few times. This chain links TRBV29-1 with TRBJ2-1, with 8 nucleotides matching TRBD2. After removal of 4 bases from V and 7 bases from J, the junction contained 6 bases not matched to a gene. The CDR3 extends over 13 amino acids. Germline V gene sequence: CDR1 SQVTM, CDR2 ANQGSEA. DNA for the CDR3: TGCAGCGTTGCGGGACTAGGGACTAATGAGCAGTTCTTC. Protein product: CSVAGLGTNEQFF.

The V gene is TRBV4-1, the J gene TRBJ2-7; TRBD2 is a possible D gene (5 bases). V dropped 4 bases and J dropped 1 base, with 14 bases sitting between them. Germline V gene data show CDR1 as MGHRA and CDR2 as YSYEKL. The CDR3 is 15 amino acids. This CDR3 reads CASSLTGDWSYEQYF. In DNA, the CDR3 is TGCGCCAGCAGCCTTACCGGGGATTGGTCCTACGAGCAGTACTTC.

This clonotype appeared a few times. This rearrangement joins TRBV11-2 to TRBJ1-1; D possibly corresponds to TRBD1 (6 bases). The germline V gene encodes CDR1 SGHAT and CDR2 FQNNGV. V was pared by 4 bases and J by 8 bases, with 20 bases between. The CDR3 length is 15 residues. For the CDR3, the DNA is TGTGCCAGCAGCTACTCGACAGGCGCAGCGGGGGAAGCTTTCTTT. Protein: CASSYSTGAAGEAFF.

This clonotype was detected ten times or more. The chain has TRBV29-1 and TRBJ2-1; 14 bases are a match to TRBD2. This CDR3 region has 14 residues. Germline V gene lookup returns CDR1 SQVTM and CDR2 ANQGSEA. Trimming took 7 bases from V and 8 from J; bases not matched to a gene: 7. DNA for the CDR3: TGCAGCGATACCTTGGGACTAGCGGGAGATGAGCAGTTCTTC. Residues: CSDTLGLAGDEQFF.

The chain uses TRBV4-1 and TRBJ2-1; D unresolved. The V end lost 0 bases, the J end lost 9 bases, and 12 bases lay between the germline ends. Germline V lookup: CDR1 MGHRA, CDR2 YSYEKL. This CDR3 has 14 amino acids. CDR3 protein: CASSQERLVGEQFF. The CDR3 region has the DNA TGCGCCAGCAGCCAAGAAAGGCTAGTCGGTGAGCAGTTCTTC.

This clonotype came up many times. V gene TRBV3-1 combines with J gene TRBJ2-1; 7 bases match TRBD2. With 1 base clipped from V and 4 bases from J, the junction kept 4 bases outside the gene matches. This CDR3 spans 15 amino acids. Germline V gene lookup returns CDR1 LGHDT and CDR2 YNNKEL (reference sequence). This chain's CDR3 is CASSQGTRPYNEQFF. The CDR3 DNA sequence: TGTGCCAGCAGCCAAGGGACTAGACCTTACAATGAGCAGTTCTTC.

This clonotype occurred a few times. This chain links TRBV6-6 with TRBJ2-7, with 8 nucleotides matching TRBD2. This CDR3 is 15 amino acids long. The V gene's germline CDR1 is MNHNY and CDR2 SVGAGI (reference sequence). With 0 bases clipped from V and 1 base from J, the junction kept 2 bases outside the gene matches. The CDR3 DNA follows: TGTGCCAGCAGTTACTCGACTAGCGAGTCCTACGAGCAGTACTTC. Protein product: CASSYSTSESYEQYF.

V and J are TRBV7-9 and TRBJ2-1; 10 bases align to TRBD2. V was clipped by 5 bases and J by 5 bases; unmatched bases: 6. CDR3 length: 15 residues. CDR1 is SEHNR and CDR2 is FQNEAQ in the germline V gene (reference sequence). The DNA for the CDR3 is TGTGCCAGCAGCCCTAGCGGGAGAATGGACAATGAGCAGTTCTTC. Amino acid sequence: CASSPSGRMDNEQFF.

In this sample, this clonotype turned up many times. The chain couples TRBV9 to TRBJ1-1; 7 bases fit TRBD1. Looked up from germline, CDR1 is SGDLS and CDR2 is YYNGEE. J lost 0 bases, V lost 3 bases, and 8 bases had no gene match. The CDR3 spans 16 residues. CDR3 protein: CASSAWTGPLNTEAFF. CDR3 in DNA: TGTGCCAGCAGCGCGTGGACAGGTCCCTTGAACACTGAAGCTTTCTTT.

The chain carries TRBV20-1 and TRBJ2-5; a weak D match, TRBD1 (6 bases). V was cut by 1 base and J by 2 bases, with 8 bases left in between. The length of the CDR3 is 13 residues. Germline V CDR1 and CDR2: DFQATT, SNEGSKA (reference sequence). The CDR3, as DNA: TGCAGTGCTAGAGTAACAGGGCAAGAGACCCAGTACTTC. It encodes CSARVTGQETQYF.